These 20 T cell receptor beta chains were sequenced from one sample in a study of shared clonotypes between healthy human individuals. TCRdb keeps only in-frame clones here, not all; method: immunoSEQ multiplex PCR. This table holds about 2 million clones, over 85% found once. As defined, naive CD8 cells were CD45RO-negative and positively selected for CCR7, with terminally differentiated effector memory CD45RA+ cells excluded. The sample consisted of naive CD8+ T cells sorted from blood. These receptors came from a man younger than 30 in good health.

As for this clone: One junction end does not reproduce the germline sequence, and a read error may be involved. The chain is built from TRBV19 and TRBJ2-1; D is undetermined. The germline V gene has CDR1 LNHDA and CDR2 SQIVND (reference sequence). The length of the CDR3 is 14 residues. CDR3 region: CASRIEVGYNEQFF. The CDR3 nucleotides read TGTGCCAGTAGGATAGAGGTGGGCTACAATGAGCAGTTCTTC.

The chain uses TRBV28 and TRBJ1-1; 11 bases line up with TRBD1. Per the germline V gene, CDR1 is MDHEN and CDR2 is SYDVKM. This CDR3 is built from 15 residues. V shed 2 bases and J 6 bases; nucleotides not matched to a gene: 5. CDR3 nucleotides: TGTGCCAGCAGTTTACACTCGGGACAGGGGGCTGAAGCTTTCTTT. It codes for CASSLHSGQGAEAFF.

As regards this clone: This may come from a read error, since a much larger clone is one base off. This CDR3 reads CASSLSGSYNEQFF. CDR3 DNA sequence: TGTGCCAGCAGCTTATCGGGGTCGTACAATGAGCAGTTCTTC. The chain carries TRBV6-5 and TRBJ2-1, with D possibly matching TRBD2 (5 bases). The CDR3 extends over 14 amino acids. CDR1 and CDR2 (germline): MNHEY, SVGAGI. Deletions cut 6 bases from V and 4 bases from J, with 13 bases between.

The gene calls are TRBV12-5 and TRBJ2-2; 14 nucleotides agree with TRBD2. There are 20 residues in the CDR3. Trimming removed 5 bases from V and 1 base from J; junction bases left unmatched: 12. CDR1 and CDR2 (germline): LGHNT, FRNRAP. The CDR3, as DNA: TGTGCTAGTGGTCCCGGACTAGCGGGAGGCGGATTCTTGAACACCGGGGAGCTGTTTTTT. It yields the protein CASGPGLAGGGFLNTGELFF. Full variable domain (rest looked up from reference TRBV12-5 and TRBJ2-2): DARVTQTPRHKVTEMGQEVTMRCQPILGHNTVFWYRQTMMQGLELLAYFRNRAPLDDSGMPKDRFSAEMPDATLATLKIQPSEPRDSAVYFCASGPGLAGGGFLNTGELFFGEGSRLTVL.

The chain is built from TRBV18 and TRBJ2-7, with TRBD1 matching over 12 bases. CDR1 and CDR2 (germline): KGHSH, LQKENI. The trim removed 3 bases at V and 5 bases at J, leaving 5 bases unmatched. The CDR3 spans 15 residues. The CDR3 sequence is CASSPLGQGAHEQYF. CDR3 coding DNA: TGTGCCAGCTCACCGTTGGGACAGGGGGCCCACGAGCAGTACTTC.

The V gene is TRBV2, the J gene TRBJ1-5; D gene ambiguous. Trimming cost V 4 bases and J 2 bases, with 12 bases left between them. Germline V lookup: CDR1 SNHLY, CDR2 FYNNEI. The CDR3 consists of 15 residues. CDR3 sequence: CASSAVGWGNQPQHF. As DNA, the CDR3 is TGTGCCAGCAGTGCCGTAGGGTGGGGCAATCAGCCCCAGCATTTT.

The CDR3 loop reads CASSPGTSGRYNEQFF. The CDR3 nucleotides are TGTGCCAGCTCACCCGGGACTAGCGGGAGGTACAATGAGCAGTTCTTC. V and J are TRBV18 and TRBJ2-1; TRBD2 matches at 15 bases. V dropped 3 bases and J dropped 4; count of bases not matched to a gene: 1. In germline, CDR1 is KGHSH, CDR2 LQKENI. The CDR3 loop spans 16 amino acids.

V is TRBV29-1 and J is TRBJ2-1, with 10 bases fitting TRBD2. The trim removed 1 base at V and 0 bases at J, leaving 6 bases unmatched. This CDR3 contains 17 residues. Germline V CDR1 and CDR2: SQVTM, ANQGSEA. CDR3 nucleotide sequence: TGCAGCGTTGAAGGGGGTAGCGGGGGGAACTCCTACAATGAGCAGTTCTTC. It translates to CSVEGGSGGNSYNEQFF.

This chain uses TRBV27 with TRBJ2-7; 10 bases are a match to TRBD1. The CDR3 runs to 14 residues. V lost 6 bases to trimming and J lost 7 bases; unmatched junction nucleotides: 9. Germline CDR1 MNHEY, CDR2 SMNVEV (reference sequence). The CDR3 DNA sequence: TGTGCCAGCAGCCGAGACAGGGGGCGCGGGGAGCAGTACTTC. Protein sequence: CASSRDRGRGEQYF.

The gene calls are TRBV6-1 and TRBJ2-7; D unclear. This CDR3 has 15 residues. V was trimmed by 2 bases and J by 2 bases, leaving 13 bases between them. CDR1 and CDR2 from the germline V gene are MNHNS and SASEGT. The DNA for the CDR3 is TGTGCCAGCAGTGAATCGTTGGACGGAGCCTACGAGCAGTACTTC. This translates into CASSESLDGAYEQYF.

The chain employs TRBV2 and TRBJ2-1; D may be TRBD2 (6 bases). Germline assignment: CDR1 SNHLY and CDR2 FYNNEI. The CDR3 has 15 residues. The V gene lost 4 bases and the J gene lost 4 bases, with 14 bases spanning the gap. The CDR3 loop reads CASSVGGAVYNEQFF. The CDR3 coding sequence is TGTGCCAGCAGTGTGGGGGGAGCAGTATACAATGAGCAGTTCTTC.

The chain combines TRBV7-9 with TRBJ1-4, with D possibly TRBD1 on 5 matching bases. The V gene lost 4 bases and the J gene lost 4 bases, with 13 bases spanning the gap. Per germline, CDR1 SEHNR and CDR2 FQNEAQ (reference sequence). The CDR3 covers 15 residues. The CDR3: CASSSSQGDNEKLFF. Here the CDR3 DNA reads TGTGCCAGCAGCTCCTCCCAGGGCGATAATGAAAAACTGTTTTTT.

The chain links TRBV11-3 to TRBJ1-2, with a possible D match to TRBD1 (5 bases). Germline values: CDR1 SGHNT, CDR2 YENEEA. V lost 8 bases and J 4 bases, leaving 20 bases between the germline ends. The CDR3 is made up of 15 amino acids. The CDR3 sequence is CASVPGEDGGYGYTF. The CDR3 DNA is TGTGCCAGCGTTCCGGGGGAGGACGGAGGCTATGGCTACACCTTC.

The genes are TRBV28 and TRBJ1-5; D unclear. The CDR3 is 15 amino acids. Trimming removed 1 base from V and 5 bases from J, with 12 bases in between. Germline V lookup: CDR1 MDHEN, CDR2 SYDVKM. CDR3 region: CASSLSPRVDQPQHF. The DNA for the CDR3 is TGTGCCAGCAGTTTATCCCCCCGTGTAGATCAGCCCCAGCATTTT. The full variable domain, with the rest looked up from reference TRBV28 and TRBJ1-5, is DVKVTQSSRYLVKRTGEKVFLECVQDMDHENMFWYRQDPGLGLRLIYFSYDVKMKEKGDIPEGYSVSREKKERFSLILESASTNQTSMYLCASSLSPRVDQPQHFGDGTRLSIL.

The chain couples TRBV6-5 to TRBJ1-2; D gene uncertain. This CDR3 has 14 residues. CDR1 is MNHEY and CDR2 is SVGAGI in the germline V gene. V lost 2 bases and J lost 2, with 9 bases in between. The CDR3 DNA reads as TGTGCCAGCAGTTACGACCCCAGGAACTATGGCTACACCTTC. It yields the protein CASSYDPRNYGYTF.

J is TRBJ1-2 and V is TRBV5-6; TRBD1 matches at 9 bases. With 3 bases clipped from V and 2 bases from J, the junction kept 5 bases outside the gene matches. The CDR3 has 15 amino acids. Germline V gene data show CDR1 as SGHDT and CDR2 as YYEEEE. CDR3 nucleotide sequence: TGTGCCAGCAGCTCTGGACAGGGGCCCAACTATGGCTACACCTTC. Residues: CASSSGQGPNYGYTF.

The J gene is TRBJ2-3, the V gene TRBV30, with D possibly matching TRBD1 (6 bases). There are 14 residues in the CDR3. Germline CDR1 reads GTSNPN; CDR2 reads SVGIG (reference sequence). Between the trimmed V and J ends, which lost 3 bases and 3 bases, there was a span of 13 bases. The CDR3 nucleotides are TGTGCCTGGAGCCAGGGGATTGTTACAGATACGCAGTATTTT. It yields the protein CAWSQGIVTDTQYF.

The V call is TRBV14, the J call TRBJ2-1, with 8 bases matching TRBD1. From germline, CDR1 is SGHDN and CDR2 FVKESK. The CDR3 runs 15 residues. With 8 bases clipped from V and 9 bases from J, the junction kept 15 bases outside the gene matches. The CDR3 bases are TGTGCCAGCCGGGTAGGGCAGGGGGCTCTTGGTGAGCAGTTCTTC. Translating it yields CASRVGQGALGEQFF.

The chain employs TRBV9 and TRBJ2-5; perhaps D is TRBD1 or TRBD2 (6 bases each). Germline V gives CDR1 SGDLS, CDR2 YYNGEE. The CDR3 has 13 amino acids. V was cut by 0 bases and J by 12 bases, with 15 bases left in between. The CDR3 region has the DNA TGTGCCAGCAGCGTAGTAGAGGAGGGGGAGGAGTACTTC. Translation: CASSVVEEGEEYF.

This sequence joins TRBV28 and TRBJ2-5, with 8 bases matching TRBD2. From germline, CDR1 is MDHEN and CDR2 SYDVKM. Trimming took 5 bases from V and 5 from J; bases not matched to a gene: 13. CDR3 length: 16 amino acids. The chain's CDR3 is CASSLPGGPSRETQYF. In nucleotides, the CDR3 is TGTGCCAGCAGTCTCCCGGGGGGGCCATCTCGGGAGACCCAGTACTTC. The full variable domain, completed using reference TRBV28 and TRBJ2-5, is DVKVTQSSRYLVKRTGEKVFLECVQDMDHENMFWYRQDPGLGLRLIYFSYDVKMKEKGDIPEGYSVSREKKERFSLILESASTNQTSMYLCASSLPGGPSRETQYFGPGTRLLVL.